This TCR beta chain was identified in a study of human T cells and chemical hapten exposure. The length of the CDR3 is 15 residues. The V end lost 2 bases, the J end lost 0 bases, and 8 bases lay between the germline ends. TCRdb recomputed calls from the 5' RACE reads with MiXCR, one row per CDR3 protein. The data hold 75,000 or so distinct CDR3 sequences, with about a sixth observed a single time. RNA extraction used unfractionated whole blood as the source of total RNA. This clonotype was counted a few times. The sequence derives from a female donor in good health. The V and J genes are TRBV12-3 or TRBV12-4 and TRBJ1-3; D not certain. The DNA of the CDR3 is TGTGCCAGCAGTTTACAGTCCTACTCTGGAAACACCATATATTTT. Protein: CASSLQSYSGNTIYF.